These 26 T cell receptor beta chains were all obtained from the same sample, sequenced in a study of control samples from healthy donors and cancer patients. Clones were read by immunoSEQ multiplex PCR, and TCRdb kept only the in-frame ones, dropping some. There are about 63,000 clones in the sample; about 87% occur only once, and approximately 12% lies in the top ten. Sequencing used PBMCs. The receptors shown here come from a woman aged 60-75 years with lung cancer.

The rearrangement links TRBV11-1 to TRBJ2-1; 10 nucleotides agree with TRBD2. V dropped 2 bases and J dropped 8; count of bases not matched to a gene: 9. There are 16 residues in the CDR3. Germline-derived CDR1 and CDR2 are SGHAT and FQDESV (reference sequence). CDR3 sequence: CASSLFLAGVGDEQFF. The CDR3 DNA follows: TGTGCCAGCAGCTTATTTCTAGCGGGAGTAGGGGATGAGCAGTTCTTC.

This chain joins TRBV7-8 and TRBJ1-2, with 7 bases that match TRBD1. The J segment lost 4 bases and the V segment lost 1 base, leaving 12 bases of the junction unmatched. Germline V gene lookup returns CDR1 SGHVS and CDR2 FQNEAQ. The length of the CDR3 is 17 residues. The DNA of the CDR3 is TGTGCCAGCAGCTTAGGTCCCAGAACAGGGGATAGCTATGGCTACACCTTC. This sequence encodes CASSLGPRTGDSYGYTF.

The chain employs TRBV2 and TRBJ2-1, with 10 bases that match TRBD2. Germline-derived CDR1 and CDR2 are SNHLY and FYNNEI. CDR3 length equals 15 residues. J gave up 9 bases and V 8 bases, and 13 bases lay outside the gene matches. The CDR3 here is CASLYERGGSSEQFF. The CDR3 bases are TGTGCCAGCCTTTACGAGCGGGGGGGCTCTAGTGAGCAGTTCTTC.

V gene TRBV19 combines with J gene TRBJ1-5, with 8 bases matching TRBD1. Germline V gene data show CDR1 as LNHDA and CDR2 as SQIVND (reference sequence). V was clipped by 5 bases and J by 0 bases; unmatched bases: 6. The CDR3 has 16 residues. CDR3: CASSLTGAYSNQPQHF. The CDR3 region has the DNA TGTGCCAGTAGTCTGACAGGGGCCTATAGCAATCAGCCCCAGCATTTT.

This chain links TRBV6-4 with TRBJ2-1; D call uncertain. With 2 bases removed from V and 4 bases from J, the gap between germline ends came to 6 bases. The CDR3 runs to 13 residues. Germline V gene lookup returns CDR1 MRHNA and CDR2 SNTAGT. The CDR3 DNA reads as TGTGCCAGCAGTGACAGGGCGTACAATGAGCAGTTCTTC. Encoded protein: CASSDRAYNEQFF.

The chain joins TRBV6-5 to TRBJ2-1; TRBD2 matches at 8 bases. There are 12 residues in the CDR3. Losses at the gene ends were 6 bases for V and 15 bases for J; bases not matched to a gene: 10. Germline V CDR1 and CDR2: MNHEY, SVGAGI. CDR3 coding DNA: TGTGCCAGCAGATCTGGACTAGCCCCTATGTTCTTC. Protein: CASRSGLAPMFF.

This clone has just one count. The CDR3 spells CAISETGATQPQHF. CDR3 nucleotide sequence: TGTGCCATCAGTGAGACGGGGGCTACTCAGCCCCAGCATTTT. The genes are TRBV10-3 and TRBJ1-5; maybe TRBD1 (6 bases). Trimming pared 2 bases from V and 6 bases from J, leaving 11 bases between. CDR1 and CDR2 from the germline V gene are ENHRY and SYGVKD. The CDR3 runs to 14 residues.

V usage is TRBV5-6 and J usage is TRBJ2-2, with 7 bases aligning to TRBD1. CDR1 and CDR2 (germline): SGHDT, YYEEEE. V was pared by 2 bases and J by 5 bases, with 9 bases of the junction left unmatched. The CDR3 consists of 16 residues. The CDR3 DNA sequence: TGTGCCAGCAGCTTATTAGGGGCAGGGGGAACCGGGGAGCTGTTTTTT. The encoded protein is CASSLLGAGGTGELFF.

The V and J genes are TRBV6-5 and TRBJ2-3, with no clear D. The CDR3 sequence is 12 residues long. The V and J ends lost 5 bases and 7 bases respectively, with 10 bases between them. The germline CDR1 and CDR2 sequences are MNHEY and SVGAGI. The CDR3, as DNA: TGTGCCAGCAGTCCCTATAGTAATACGCAGTATTTT. As protein: CASSPYSNTQYF.

The chain carries TRBV6-6 and TRBJ2-1; D gene ambiguous. V was trimmed by 2 bases and J by 3 bases, leaving 2 bases between them. The CDR3 contains 12 residues. Germline loops: CDR1 MNHNY, CDR2 SVGAGI (reference sequence). This CDR3 is CASSYLYNEQFF. In DNA form, the CDR3 reads TGTGCCAGCAGTTACCTCTACAATGAGCAGTTCTTC.

The gene calls are TRBV28 and TRBJ2-5, with D tentatively TRBD1 (6 bases). Germline V gives CDR1 MDHEN, CDR2 SYDVKM. The CDR3 is 14 amino acids. Trimming left V 1 base short and J 5 bases short, with 11 bases between. The CDR3 nucleotides are TGTGCCAGCAGTTTATACAGGGAGAGGGAGACCCAGTACTTC. This sequence encodes CASSLYRERETQYF.

V usage is TRBV28 and J usage is TRBJ2-6; TRBD2 is a possible D gene (6 bases). Germline CDR1 and CDR2: MDHEN and SYDVKM. V dropped 5 bases and J dropped 2 bases, with 19 bases sitting between them. The CDR3 loop spans 18 amino acids. CDR3 bases: TGTGCCAGCAGTCCAATCGGAGGTCGGGGGACTGGGGCCAACGTCCTGACTTTC. It codes for CASSPIGGRGTGANVLTF.

DNA for the CDR3: TGCGCCAGCAGCTCGGCGGGACTAGCGGGGGGGAGGAATACGCAGTATTTT. Amino acid sequence: CASSSAGLAGGRNTQYF. J is TRBJ2-3 and V is TRBV4-1; 16 bases map to TRBD2. The trim removed 5 bases at V and 7 bases at J, leaving 9 bases unmatched. CDR1 MGHRA and CDR2 YSYEKL come from the germline V gene. This CDR3 comprises 17 residues.

J is TRBJ2-5 and V is TRBV4-2; TRBD2 matches at 9 bases. V gave up 0 bases and J gave up 4 bases; unmatched junction bases: 6. CDR3 length: 16 amino acids. Per the germline V gene, CDR1 is LGHNA and CDR2 is YNFKEQ. CDR3 sequence: CASSQDFQRGAETQYF. CDR3 bases: TGTGCCAGCAGCCAAGACTTCCAGCGGGGGGCAGAGACCCAGTACTTC.

The rearrangement uses TRBV25-1 and TRBJ2-7, with 7 bases identical to TRBD1. Germline CDR1 is MGHDK and CDR2 is SYGVNS. Losses at the gene ends were 6 bases for V and 2 bases for J; bases not matched to a gene: 7. The CDR3 contains 14 residues. The CDR3 DNA is TGTGCCAGCAGCTCCGGGACAGACCCCTACGAGCAGTACTTC. Protein: CASSSGTDPYEQYF.

This clone was seen more than once but under ten times. The identical CDR3 is also encoded by other nucleotide sequences in the sample. The rearrangement links TRBV11-1 to TRBJ2-2; the D gene is possibly TRBD2 (7 bases). V was cut by 1 base and J by 5 bases, with 11 bases left in between. The CDR3 sequence is 15 residues long. CDR1 and CDR2 (germline): SGHAT, FQDESV (reference sequence). The chain's CDR3 is CASSLGGGRTGELFF. As DNA, the CDR3 is TGTGCCAGCAGCTTAGGGGGGGGGCGGACCGGGGAGCTGTTTTTT. The entire variable domain, with the rest obtained from reference TRBV11-1 and TRBJ2-2, is as follows: EAEVAQSPRYKITEKSQAVAFWCDPISGHATLYWYRQILGQGPELLVQFQDESVVDDSQLPKDRFSAERLKGVDSTLKIQPAELGDSAMYLCASSLGGGRTGELFFGEGSRLTVL.

This clone was found once. The rearrangement joins TRBV7-3 to TRBJ2-5; TRBD2 agrees at 12 bases. CDR1 is SGHTA, CDR2 FQGTGA, per germline. The CDR3 is made up of 15 amino acids. V trimming: 0 bases; J trimming: 9 bases; junction bases outside the gene matches: 5. The CDR3 reads CASSLTPSGGAAQYF. In DNA form, the CDR3 reads TGTGCCAGCAGCTTAACCCCTAGCGGGGGGGCGGCCCAGTACTTC.

The chain carries TRBV6-6 and TRBJ2-3, with 9 bases lining up with TRBD2. V lost 2 bases to trimming and J lost 4 bases; unmatched junction nucleotides: 4. Germline V lookup: CDR1 MNHNY, CDR2 SVGAGI (reference sequence). The CDR3 sequence is 15 residues long. CDR3 residues: CASSYGAGGADTQYF. CDR3 DNA sequence: TGTGCCAGCAGTTACGGAGCGGGAGGTGCAGATACGCAGTATTTT.

J is TRBJ1-4 and V is TRBV3-1 (or the pseudogene TRBV3-2); D ambiguous. The CDR3 extends over 17 amino acids. The germline gives CDR1 LGHDT, CDR2 YNNKEL (reference sequence). V was pared by 2 bases and J by 0 bases, with 13 bases between. The CDR3 spells CASSQNGRAATNEKLFF. The CDR3 region has the DNA TGTGCCAGCAGCCAAAATGGCAGAGCGGCAACTAATGAAAAACTGTTTTTT.

J is TRBJ2-5 and V is TRBV4-2; TRBD2 matches at 7 bases. The CDR3 spans 14 residues. V lost 0 bases and J lost 7; bases outside the gene matches: 5. Germline CDR1 reads LGHNA; CDR2 reads YNFKEQ. The CDR3 region is CASSQDSGEGTQYF. DNA for the CDR3: TGTGCCAGCAGCCAAGATTCTGGGGAGGGGACCCAGTACTTC.

CDR3 sequence: CATSDRTNTGELFF. The DNA of the CDR3 is TGTGCCACCAGTGACAGGACGAACACCGGGGAGCTGTTTTTT. The chain carries TRBV24-1 and TRBJ2-2; D unresolved. The CDR3 sequence is 14 residues long. The V end was cut by 4 bases, the J end by 0 bases, with 5 bases between. The germline gives CDR1 KGHDR, CDR2 SFDVKD.

The chain combines TRBV4-1 with TRBJ2-3; possibly TRBD1 or TRBD2 for D (6 bases each). The CDR3 is 15 residues long. V was cut by 0 bases and J by 3 bases, with 10 bases left in between. Germline V lookup: CDR1 MGHRA, CDR2 YSYEKL. For the CDR3, the DNA is TGCGCCAGCAGCCAAGATTGGGGGGCTACAGATACGCAGTATTTT. Amino acid sequence: CASSQDWGATDTQYF.

J is TRBJ1-2 and V is TRBV4-1; a weak D match, TRBD1 (6 bases). Germline V CDR1 and CDR2: MGHRA, YSYEKL. CDR3 length: 17 residues. V lost 4 bases, J lost 4 bases, and 22 bases lay in between. The CDR3 loop reads CASSPLLGGIRRYGYTF. CDR3 bases: TGCGCCAGCAGCCCCCTTTTGGGGGGCATAAGGCGCTATGGCTACACCTTC.

CDR3 sequence reads: CASSPNPTRGLYEQYF. CDR3 coding DNA: TGTGCCAGCAGCCCCAATCCGACACGCGGCCTTTACGAGCAGTACTTC. The rearrangement uses TRBV7-2 and TRBJ2-7; no reliable D call. V lost 5 bases and J lost 4, with 21 bases in between. This CDR3 is 16 amino acids long. Germline CDR1 SGHTA, CDR2 FQGNSA.

The gene calls are TRBV6-1 and TRBJ2-5; 9 nucleotides line up with TRBD1. The CDR3 spans 16 residues. Per germline, CDR1 MNHNS and CDR2 SASEGT. V gave up 0 bases and J gave up 2 bases; unmatched junction bases: 4. The CDR3: CASSEARQGGQETQYF. CDR3 DNA sequence: TGTGCCAGCAGTGAAGCGAGACAGGGGGGGCAAGAGACCCAGTACTTC.

The chain links TRBV11-2 to TRBJ2-3, with 9 bases that match TRBD2. The germline V gene has CDR1 SGHAT and CDR2 FQNNGV. The V gene end was trimmed by 5 bases and the J gene end by 7 bases; junction bases not matched to a gene: 19. The CDR3 is 18 amino acids. The CDR3 reads CASSPNGLAGQRGNTQYF. The CDR3 DNA sequence: TGTGCCAGCAGCCCGAACGGCCTAGCGGGGCAGCGGGGGAATACGCAGTATTTT.